Listed here is a single T cell receptor (beta chain). Its antigen remains unidentified. Roughly 0.95-11 million cryopreserved PBMC were held in samples before DNA extraction. Version v3.0 of the immunoSEQ assay was performed at survey level. Assay used: immunoSEQ multiplex PCR; TCRdb lists only in-frame clones, some missing. Counted here are some 19,000 clones, around 80% occurring once; the ten biggest clones make up over 8.5%. The sample comes from a study of long-term antiretroviral therapy in people with HIV. Study outcomes and limitations: All time points showed a repertoire dominated by clones expanded before ART.

Per the germline V gene, CDR1 is SEHNR and CDR2 is FQNEAQ (reference sequence). The CDR3 consists of 13 residues. V dropped 7 bases and J dropped 1 base, with 10 bases sitting between them. The clonotype comes from a woman aged 40 to 50 with HIV. The V and J genes are TRBV7-9 and TRBJ1-1; D call uncertain. The input for sequencing was unsorted PBMCs, taken 4.1 years after starting antiretroviral therapy. The CDR3 nucleotides are TGTGCCAGCATGAGACCGCCGAACACTGAAGCTTTCTTT. Amino acid sequence: CASMRPPNTEAFF.